The rows below give T cell receptor beta chains drawn from one sample of a study of spatial heterogeneity in lung cancer. TCRdb passed the 5' RACE reads through MiXCR, listing each CDR3 protein once. This sample has tens of thousands of distinct CDR3 sequences, with roughly 5.2% found just once. The sequencing used PBMCs, collected at surgery. The receptor set was obtained from a female donor with early-stage non-small cell lung cancer. The CDR3 runs from the conserved cysteine through the conserved F or W. Fields, in order: J gene, V gene, D gene, clone size, CDR3 protein, CDR3 DNA. The D gene is left open where the match is weak. Only part of the rows carry a size: once, few, many, or a class if the clone is expanded.

TRBJ1-4	TRBV9	TRBD1	many	CASSRQGTNEKLFF	TGTGCCAGCAGCAGACAGGGAACTAATGAAAAACTGTTTTTT
TRBJ2-3	TRBV5-6	.	many	CASSPATGSGTQYF	TGTGCCAGCAGCCCTGCGACGGGGTCCGGTACGCAGTATTTT
TRBJ1-6	TRBV27	.	many	CASSPGRANSPLHF	TGTGCCAGCAGCCCGGGCAGGGCCAACTCACCCCTCCACTTT
TRBJ2-2	TRBV11-3	TRBD2	few	CASSSTPGGAGELFF	TGTGCCAGCAGCTCGACCCCGGGGGGAGCCGGGGAGCTGTTTTTT
TRBJ2-1	TRBV30	TRBD2	few	CAWSEGASGGQAYNEQFF	TGTGCCTGGAGCGAGGGGGCTAGCGGGGGGCAAGCCTACAATGAGCAGTTCTTC
TRBJ1-2	TRBV3-1	TRBD1	many	CASSPRIEGALTF	TGTGCCAGCAGCCCCAGGATCGAGGGGGCGCTTACCTTC
TRBJ2-1	TRBV5-6	.	few	CASSFGRVGALLRNEQFF	TGTGCCAGCAGCTTCGGTAGAGTGGGGGCCCTCCTCCGCAATGAGCAGTTCTTC
TRBJ1-1	TRBV12-3/TRBV12-4	.	few	CASTTTGNTEAFF	TGTGCCAGCACCACGACAGGGAACACTGAAGCTTTCTTT
TRBJ2-1	TRBV10-2	TRBD1	few	CASSEGTGAYNEQFF	TGCGCCAGCAGTGAAGGGACAGGGGCCTACAATGAGCAGTTCTTC
TRBJ2-1	TRBV13	TRBD2	many	CASSGGTTRSGEQFF	TGTGCCAGCAGCGGGGGGACTACTCGGTCGGGCGAGCAGTTCTTC
TRBJ2-1	TRBV7-2	TRBD1	once	CASSTSGGNEQFF	TGTGCCAGCAGCACCTCAGGGGGCAATGAGCAGTTCTTC
TRBJ1-2	TRBV4-1	.	many	CASSQATAPRNPKGYTF	TGCGCCAGCAGCCAAGCTACGGCACCGAGAAACCCCAAGGGCTACACCTTC
TRBJ2-5	TRBV5-1	TRBD2	.	CASSLASGGETQYF	TGCGCCAGCAGCTTGGCTAGCGGGGGAGAGACCCAGTACTTC
TRBJ1-2	TRBV14	.	.	CASSQEARAYGYTF	TGTGCCAGCAGCCAAGAAGCCAGGGCCTATGGCTACACCTTC
TRBJ2-3	TRBV19	TRBD2	.	CAGSSGSTDTQYF	TGTGCCGGGTCTAGCGGAAGCACAGATACGCAGTATTTT
TRBJ2-5	TRBV7-2	.	.	CASSFAGSQETQYF	TGTGCCAGCAGCTTCGCGGGGAGCCAAGAGACCCAGTACTTC
TRBJ1-1	TRBV9	.	many	CASSVAGGAEAFF	TGTGCCAGCAGCGTCGCGGGGGGCGCCGAAGCTTTCTTT
TRBJ1-2	TRBV29-1	TRBD1	many	CSVEEQRPGQGARGYTF	TGCAGCGTTGAAGAGCAGAGACCGGGACAGGGGGCGAGGGGCTACACCTTC